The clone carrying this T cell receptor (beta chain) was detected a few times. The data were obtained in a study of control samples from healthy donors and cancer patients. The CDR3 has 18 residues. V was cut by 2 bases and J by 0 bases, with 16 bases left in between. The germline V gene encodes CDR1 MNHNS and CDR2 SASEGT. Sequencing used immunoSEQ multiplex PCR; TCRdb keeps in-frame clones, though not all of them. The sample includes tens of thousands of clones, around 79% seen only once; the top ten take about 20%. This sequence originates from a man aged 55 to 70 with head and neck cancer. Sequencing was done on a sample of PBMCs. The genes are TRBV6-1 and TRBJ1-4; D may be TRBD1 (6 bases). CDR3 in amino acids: CASSESSDSLATNEKLFF. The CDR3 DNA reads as TGTGCCAGCAGTGAATCCTCGGACAGCCTTGCAACTAATGAAAAACTGTTTTTT.